This TCR beta chain was captured by sequencing in a study of blood T cell repertoires in COVID-19. Study-level information: The United States, Italy and Spain supplied acute and convalescent COVID-19 samples.

The ends were cut back, 7 bases at V and 8 bases at J, with 17 bases in the middle. The CDR3 sequence is 13 residues long. Germline V gene sequence: CDR1 SNHLY, CDR2 FYNNEI. Clones were read by immunoSEQ multiplex PCR, and TCRdb kept only the in-frame ones, dropping some. The sample gives some 320,000 clones, about nine tenths of which show up once; just under 7% is in the top ten. The sequenced sample was peripheral blood. J is TRBJ1-2 and V is TRBV2, with D unclear. The receptor was isolated from a woman aged 25 to 39 who had recovered from COVID-19. The CDR3 loop reads CASNTRRAGGYTF. In DNA, the CDR3 is TGTGCCAGCAATACGCGTCGGGCGGGAGGCTACACCTTC.